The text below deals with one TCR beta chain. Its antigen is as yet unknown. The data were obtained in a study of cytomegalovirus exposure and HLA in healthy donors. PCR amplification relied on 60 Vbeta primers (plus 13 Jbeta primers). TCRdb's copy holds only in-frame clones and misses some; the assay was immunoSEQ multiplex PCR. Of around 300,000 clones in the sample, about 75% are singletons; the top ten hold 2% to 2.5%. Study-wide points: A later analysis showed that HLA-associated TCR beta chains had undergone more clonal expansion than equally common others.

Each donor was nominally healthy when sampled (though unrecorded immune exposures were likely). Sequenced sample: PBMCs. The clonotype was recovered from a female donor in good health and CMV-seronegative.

The DNA of the CDR3 is TGTGCCAGCAGCTTAAGACTAGCGGACAATGAGCAGTTCTTC. Translated, it gives CASSLRLADNEQFF. The chain employs TRBV11-2 and TRBJ2-1; 9 bases line up with TRBD2. Per the germline V gene, CDR1 is SGHAT and CDR2 is FQNNGV. The CDR3 totals 14 residues. V was clipped by 2 bases and J by 5 bases; unmatched bases: 1.